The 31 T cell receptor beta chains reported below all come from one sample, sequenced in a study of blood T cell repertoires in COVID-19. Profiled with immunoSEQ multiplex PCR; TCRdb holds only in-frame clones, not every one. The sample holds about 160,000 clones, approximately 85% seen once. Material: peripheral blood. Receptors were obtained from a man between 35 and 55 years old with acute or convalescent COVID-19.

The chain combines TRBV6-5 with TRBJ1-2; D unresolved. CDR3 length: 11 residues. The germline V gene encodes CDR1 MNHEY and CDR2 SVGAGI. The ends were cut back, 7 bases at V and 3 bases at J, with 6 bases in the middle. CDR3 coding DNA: TGTGCCAGCAACCGGGACTATGGCTACACCTTC. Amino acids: CASNRDYGYTF.

The DNA of the CDR3 is TGCAGCGTTAAGACAGGGTACACAGATACGCAGTATTTT. Protein: CSVKTGYTDTQYF. The chain recombines TRBV29-1 with TRBJ2-3, with 7 bases fitting TRBD1. There are 13 residues in the CDR3. In germline, CDR1 is SQVTM, CDR2 ANQGSEA. J gave up 2 bases and V 5 bases, and 4 bases lay outside the gene matches.

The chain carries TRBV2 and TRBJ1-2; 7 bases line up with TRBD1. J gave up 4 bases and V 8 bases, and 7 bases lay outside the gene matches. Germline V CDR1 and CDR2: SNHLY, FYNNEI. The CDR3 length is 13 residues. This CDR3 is CASGDRTIYGYTF. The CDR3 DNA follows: TGTGCCAGCGGGGACAGAACGATCTATGGCTACACCTTC. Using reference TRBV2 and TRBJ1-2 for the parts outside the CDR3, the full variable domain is EPEVTQTPSHQVTQMGQEVILRCVPISNHLYFYWYRQILGQKVEFLVSFYNNEISEKSEIFDDQFSVERPDGSNFTLKIRSTKLEDSAMYFCASGDRTIYGYTFGSGTRLTVV.

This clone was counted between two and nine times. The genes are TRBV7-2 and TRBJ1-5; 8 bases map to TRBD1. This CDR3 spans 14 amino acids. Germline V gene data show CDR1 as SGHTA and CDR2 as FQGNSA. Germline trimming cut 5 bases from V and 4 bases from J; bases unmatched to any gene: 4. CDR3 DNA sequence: TGTGCCAGCAGCGCGGACAGGGTAAATCAGCCCCAGCATTTT. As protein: CASSADRVNQPQHF.

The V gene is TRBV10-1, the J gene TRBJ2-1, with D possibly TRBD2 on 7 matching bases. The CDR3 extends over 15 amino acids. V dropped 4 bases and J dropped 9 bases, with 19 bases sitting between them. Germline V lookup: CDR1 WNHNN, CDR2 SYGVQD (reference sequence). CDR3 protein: CASSALAGARSEQFF. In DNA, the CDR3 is TGCGCCAGCAGTGCGTTGGCGGGGGCTAGGAGTGAGCAGTTCTTC.

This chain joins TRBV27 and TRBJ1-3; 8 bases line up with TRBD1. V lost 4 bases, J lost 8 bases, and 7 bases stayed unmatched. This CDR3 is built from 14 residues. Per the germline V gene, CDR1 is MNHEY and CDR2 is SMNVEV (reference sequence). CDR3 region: CASSSGQGTDTIYF. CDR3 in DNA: TGTGCCAGCAGTTCCGGACAGGGTACGGACACCATATATTTT.

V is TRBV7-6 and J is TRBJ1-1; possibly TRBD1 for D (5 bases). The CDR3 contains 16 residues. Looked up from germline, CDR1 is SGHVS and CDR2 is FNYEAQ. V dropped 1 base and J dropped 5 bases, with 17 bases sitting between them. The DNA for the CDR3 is TGTGCCAGCAGCTTAGGTTGGGGGGGAAAGGAAACTGAAGCTTTCTTT. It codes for CASSLGWGGKETEAFF.

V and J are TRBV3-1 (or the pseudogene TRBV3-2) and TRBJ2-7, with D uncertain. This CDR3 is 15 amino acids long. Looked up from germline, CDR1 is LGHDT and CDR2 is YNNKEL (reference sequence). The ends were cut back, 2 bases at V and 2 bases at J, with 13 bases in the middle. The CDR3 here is CASSQWAGSPYEQYF. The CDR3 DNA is TGTGCCAGCAGCCAATGGGCAGGCAGCCCCTACGAGCAGTACTTC.

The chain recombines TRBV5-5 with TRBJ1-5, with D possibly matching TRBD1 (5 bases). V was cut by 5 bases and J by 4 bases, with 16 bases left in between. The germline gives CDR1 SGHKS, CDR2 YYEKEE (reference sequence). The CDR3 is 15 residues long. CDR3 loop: CASSFIDSLNQPQHF. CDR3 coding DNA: TGTGCCAGCAGTTTTATCGACAGCCTAAATCAGCCCCAGCATTTT.

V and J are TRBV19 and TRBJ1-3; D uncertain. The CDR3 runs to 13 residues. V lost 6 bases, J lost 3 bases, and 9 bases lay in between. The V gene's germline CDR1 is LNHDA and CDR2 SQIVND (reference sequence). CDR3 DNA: TGTGCCAGTAGCCCAGGACTTGGAAACACCATATATTTT. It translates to CASSPGLGNTIYF.

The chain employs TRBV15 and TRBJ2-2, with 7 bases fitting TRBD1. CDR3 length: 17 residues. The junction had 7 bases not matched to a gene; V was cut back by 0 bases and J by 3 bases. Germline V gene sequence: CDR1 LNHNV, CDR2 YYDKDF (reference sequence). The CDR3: CATSRESRGSDTGELFF. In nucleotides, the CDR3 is TGTGCCACCAGCAGAGAATCCAGGGGGTCGGACACCGGGGAGCTGTTTTTT. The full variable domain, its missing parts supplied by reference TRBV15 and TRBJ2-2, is DAMVIQNPRYQVTQFGKPVTLSCSQTLNHNVMYWYQQKSSQAPKLLFHYYDKDFNNEADTPDNFQSRRPNTSFCFLDIRSPGLGDTAMYLCATSRESRGSDTGELFFGEGSRLTVL.

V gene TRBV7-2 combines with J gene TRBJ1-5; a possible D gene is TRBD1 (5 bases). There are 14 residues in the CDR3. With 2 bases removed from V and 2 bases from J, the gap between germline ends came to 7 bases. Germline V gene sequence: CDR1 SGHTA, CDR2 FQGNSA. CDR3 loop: CASSLSQGNQPQHF. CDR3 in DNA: TGTGCCAGCAGCTTATCACAGGGCAATCAGCCCCAGCATTTT.

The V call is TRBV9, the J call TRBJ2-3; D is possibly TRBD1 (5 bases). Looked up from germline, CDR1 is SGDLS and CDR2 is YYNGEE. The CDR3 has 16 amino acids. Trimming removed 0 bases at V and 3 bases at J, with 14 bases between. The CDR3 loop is CASSVGGLVGTDTQYF. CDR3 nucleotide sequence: TGTGCCAGCAGCGTAGGGGGCTTAGTGGGAACAGATACGCAGTATTTT.

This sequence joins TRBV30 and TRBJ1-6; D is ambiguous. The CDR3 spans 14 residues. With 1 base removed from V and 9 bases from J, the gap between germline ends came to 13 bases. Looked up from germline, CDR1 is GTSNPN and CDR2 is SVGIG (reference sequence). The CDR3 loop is CAWSGELGSSPLHF. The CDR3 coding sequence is TGTGCCTGGAGTGGGGAGCTTGGCAGTTCACCCCTCCACTTT. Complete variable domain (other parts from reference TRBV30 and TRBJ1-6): SQTIHQWPATLVQPVGSPLSLECTVEGTSNPNLYWYRQAAGRGLQLLFYSVGIGQISSEVPQNLSASRPQDRQFILSSKKLLLSDSGFYLCAWSGELGSSPLHFGNGTRLTVT.

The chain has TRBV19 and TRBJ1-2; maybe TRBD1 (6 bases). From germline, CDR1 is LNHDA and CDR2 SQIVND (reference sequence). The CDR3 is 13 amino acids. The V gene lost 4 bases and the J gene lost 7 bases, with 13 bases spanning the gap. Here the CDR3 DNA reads TGTGCCAGTAGTAACACAGGGTCCCGTGGCTACACCTTC. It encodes CASSNTGSRGYTF.

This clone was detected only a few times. The CDR3 protein is CASSGRLAGFTDTQYF. The CDR3 DNA reads TGTGCCAGCTCGGGTAGACTAGCGGGATTCACAGATACGCAGTATTTT. The genes are TRBV11-2 and TRBJ2-3, with 11 bases aligning to TRBD2. From germline, CDR1 is SGHAT and CDR2 FQNNGV. J was trimmed by 2 bases and V by 8 bases; bases with no gene match: 9. This CDR3 contains 16 residues. The full variable domain, in which reference TRBV11-2 and TRBJ2-3 provide the parts outside the CDR3, is EAGVAQSPRYKIIEKRQSVAFWCNPISGHATLYWYQQILGQGPKLLIQFQNNGVVDDSQLPKDRFSAERLKGVDSTLKIQPAKLEDSAVYLCASSGRLAGFTDTQYFGPGTRLTVL.

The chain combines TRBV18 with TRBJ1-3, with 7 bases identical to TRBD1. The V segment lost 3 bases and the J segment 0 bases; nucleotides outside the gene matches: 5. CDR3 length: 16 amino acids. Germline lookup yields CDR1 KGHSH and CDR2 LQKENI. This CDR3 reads CASSPGQVISGNTIYF. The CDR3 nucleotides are TGTGCCAGCTCACCCGGACAGGTTATCTCTGGAAACACCATATATTTT.

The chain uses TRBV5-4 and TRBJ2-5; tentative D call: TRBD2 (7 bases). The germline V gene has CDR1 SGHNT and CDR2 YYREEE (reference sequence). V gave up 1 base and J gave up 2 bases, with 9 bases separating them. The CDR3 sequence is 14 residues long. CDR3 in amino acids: CASSLKGGQETQYF. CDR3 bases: TGTGCCAGCAGCTTGAAGGGGGGGCAAGAGACCCAGTACTTC.

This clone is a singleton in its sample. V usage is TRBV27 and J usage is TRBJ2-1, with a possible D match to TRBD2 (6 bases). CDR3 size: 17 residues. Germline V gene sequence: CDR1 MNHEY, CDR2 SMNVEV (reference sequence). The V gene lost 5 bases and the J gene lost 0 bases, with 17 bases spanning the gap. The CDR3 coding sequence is TGTGCCAGCAGTAGCGGGCTCACGAGCACCTCCTACAATGAGCAGTTCTTC. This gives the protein CASSSGLTSTSYNEQFF.

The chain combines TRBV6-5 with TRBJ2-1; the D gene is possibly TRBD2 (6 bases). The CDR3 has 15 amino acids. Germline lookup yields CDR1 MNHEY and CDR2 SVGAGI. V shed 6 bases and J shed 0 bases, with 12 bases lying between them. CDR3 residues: CASSRDSGSYNEQFF. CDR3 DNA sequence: TGTGCCAGCAGCCGGGACTCCGGCTCCTACAATGAGCAGTTCTTC.

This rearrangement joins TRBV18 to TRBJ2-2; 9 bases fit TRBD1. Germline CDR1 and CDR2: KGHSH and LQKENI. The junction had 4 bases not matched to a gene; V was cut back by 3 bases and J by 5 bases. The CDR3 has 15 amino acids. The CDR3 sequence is CASSPDRGSTGELFF. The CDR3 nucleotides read TGTGCCAGCTCACCGGACAGGGGTAGTACCGGGGAGCTGTTTTTT.

The CDR3 region is CATSDLGHSGNTIYF. The CDR3 DNA follows: TGTGCCACCAGTGACCTTGGACATAGTGGAAACACCATATATTTT. The V call is TRBV24-1, the J call TRBJ1-3; D may be TRBD1 (5 bases). CDR3 length: 15 amino acids. The V gene's germline CDR1 is KGHDR and CDR2 SFDVKD. V was pared by 4 bases and J by 3 bases, with 12 bases between.

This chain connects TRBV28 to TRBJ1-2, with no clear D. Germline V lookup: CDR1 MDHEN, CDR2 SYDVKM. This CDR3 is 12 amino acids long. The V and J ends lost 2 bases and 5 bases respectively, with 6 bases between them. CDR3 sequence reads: CASSLRVYGYTF. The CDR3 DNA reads TGTGCCAGCAGTTTACGCGTTTATGGCTACACCTTC.

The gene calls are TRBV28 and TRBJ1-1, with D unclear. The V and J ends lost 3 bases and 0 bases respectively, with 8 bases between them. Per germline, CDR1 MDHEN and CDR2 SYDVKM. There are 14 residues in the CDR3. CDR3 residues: CASSLAVMNTEAFF. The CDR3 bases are TGTGCCAGCAGTTTGGCGGTCATGAACACTGAAGCTTTCTTT.

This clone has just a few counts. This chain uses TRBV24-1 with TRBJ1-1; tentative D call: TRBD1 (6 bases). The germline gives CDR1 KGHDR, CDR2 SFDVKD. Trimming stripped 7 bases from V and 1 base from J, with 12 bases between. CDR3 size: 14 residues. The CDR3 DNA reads TGTGCCACCAGGGGGGCCGGAAAGAACACTGAAGCTTTCTTT. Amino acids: CATRGAGKNTEAFF.

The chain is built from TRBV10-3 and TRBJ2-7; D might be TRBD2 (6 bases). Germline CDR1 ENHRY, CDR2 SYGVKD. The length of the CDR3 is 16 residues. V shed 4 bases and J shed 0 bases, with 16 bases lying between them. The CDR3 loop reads CAISASAGTFSYEQYF. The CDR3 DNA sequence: TGTGCCATCAGTGCGAGCGCCGGGACTTTCTCCTACGAGCAGTACTTC.

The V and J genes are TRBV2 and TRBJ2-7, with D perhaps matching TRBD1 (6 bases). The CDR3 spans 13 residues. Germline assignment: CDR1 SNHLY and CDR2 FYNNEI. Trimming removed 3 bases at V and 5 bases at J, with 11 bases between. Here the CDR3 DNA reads TGTGCCAGCAGTGACTACAGGGCCAACGAGCAGTACTTC. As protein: CASSDYRANEQYF.

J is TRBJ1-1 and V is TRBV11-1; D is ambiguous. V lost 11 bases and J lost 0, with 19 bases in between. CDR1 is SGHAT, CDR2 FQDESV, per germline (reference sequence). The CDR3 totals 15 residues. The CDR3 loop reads CAVRSSSGLNTEAFF. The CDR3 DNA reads TGTGCCGTCAGAAGCAGCTCGGGTCTGAACACTGAAGCTTTCTTT.

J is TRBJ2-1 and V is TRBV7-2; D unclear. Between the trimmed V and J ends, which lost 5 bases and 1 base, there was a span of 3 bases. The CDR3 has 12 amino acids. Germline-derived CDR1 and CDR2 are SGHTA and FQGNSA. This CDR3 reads CASSPSYNEQFF. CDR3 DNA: TGTGCCAGCAGCCCGTCCTACAATGAGCAGTTCTTC.

The CDR3 reads CASSTITGGEAFF. CDR3 nucleotide sequence: TGTGCCAGCAGTACTATAACAGGGGGTGAAGCTTTCTTT. J is TRBJ1-1 and V is TRBV6-5; TRBD1 matches 8 bases. Unmatched junction bases numbered 6, after V lost 5 bases and J lost 7 bases. This CDR3 region has 13 residues. Per the germline V gene, CDR1 is MNHEY and CDR2 is SVGAGI.

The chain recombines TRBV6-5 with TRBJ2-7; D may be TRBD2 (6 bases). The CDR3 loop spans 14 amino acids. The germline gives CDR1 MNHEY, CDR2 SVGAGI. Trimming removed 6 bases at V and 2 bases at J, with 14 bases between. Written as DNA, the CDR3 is TGTGCCAGCAGCCGACCGGGACTTGCCTACGAGCAGTACTTC. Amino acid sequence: CASSRPGLAYEQYF.